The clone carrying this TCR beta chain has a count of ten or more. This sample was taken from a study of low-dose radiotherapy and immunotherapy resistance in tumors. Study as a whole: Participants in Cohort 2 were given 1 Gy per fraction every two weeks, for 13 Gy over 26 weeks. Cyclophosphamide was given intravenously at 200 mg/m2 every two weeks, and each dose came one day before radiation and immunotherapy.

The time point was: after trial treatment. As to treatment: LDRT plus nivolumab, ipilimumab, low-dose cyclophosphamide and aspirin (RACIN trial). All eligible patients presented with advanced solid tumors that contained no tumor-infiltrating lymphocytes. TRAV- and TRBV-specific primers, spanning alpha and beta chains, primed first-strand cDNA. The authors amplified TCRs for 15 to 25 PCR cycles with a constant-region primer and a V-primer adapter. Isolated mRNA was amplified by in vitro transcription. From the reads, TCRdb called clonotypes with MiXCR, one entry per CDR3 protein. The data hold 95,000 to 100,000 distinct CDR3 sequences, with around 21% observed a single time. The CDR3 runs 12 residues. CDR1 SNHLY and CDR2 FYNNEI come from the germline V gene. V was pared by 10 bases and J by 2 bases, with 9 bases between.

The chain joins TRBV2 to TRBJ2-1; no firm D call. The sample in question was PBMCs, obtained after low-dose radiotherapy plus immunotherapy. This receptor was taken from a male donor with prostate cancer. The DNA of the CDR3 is TGTGCCACCTATCTTCCCTACAATGAGCAGTTCTTC. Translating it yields CATYLPYNEQFF.